The 19 T cell receptor beta chains given below trace back to one sample, sequenced in a study of blood T cells in healthy people across ages. The authors ran a second PCR of about 7 to 12 cycles using a sample-barcoded 5' primer and a J-beta primer mix. TCRdb independently ran MiXCR on the 5' RACE reads; one entry per CDR3 protein. This table holds some 320,000 distinct CDR3 sequences, around 30% found once. Sequencing was done on a sample of blood. All receptors derive from a woman between 65 and 79 years old in good health.

This clonotype was seen at least ten times. The V gene is TRBV10-3, the J gene TRBJ1-2, with 7 nucleotides matching TRBD1. Germline V gene lookup returns CDR1 ENHRY and CDR2 SYGVKD. The CDR3 spans 12 residues. Trimming removed 2 bases from V and 6 bases from J; junction bases left unmatched: 0. The CDR3 coding sequence is TGTGCCATCAGTGAGACAGGGGATGGCTACACCTTC. As protein: CAISETGDGYTF.

The genes are TRBV7-3 and TRBJ2-5; D is undetermined. The J call may be wrong; the DNA end is better matched by TRBJ2-1. The CDR3 contains 12 residues. From germline, CDR1 is SGHTA and CDR2 FQGTGA. The CDR3 DNA follows: TGTGCCAGCAGCTTATTAATGGGAGAGCAGTTCTTC. Translated, it gives CASSLLMGEQFF.

The chain joins TRBV6-4 to TRBJ2-1; 7 nucleotides match TRBD2. The tail of the sequence fits TRBJ2-5 better, so the J call may be wrong. Germline assignment: CDR1 MRHNA and CDR2 SNTAGT. The CDR3 spans 10 residues. Here the CDR3 reads CAGRGIPQYF. The CDR3 DNA sequence: TGTGCCGGGCGGGGGATTCCCCAGTACTTC.

This clonotype was recorded a few times. The chain is built from TRBV27 and TRBJ2-5; 7 bases align to TRBD2. Matching the DNA end better, TRBJ2-7 makes the J call doubtful. The germline CDR1 and CDR2 sequences are MNHEY and SMNVEV (reference sequence). This CDR3 is 17 amino acids long. The CDR3 is CASSYLQRGWGTYEQYF. In nucleotides, the CDR3 is TGTGCCAGCAGTTACCTTCAGCGGGGATGGGGGACTTACGAGCAGTACTTC.

The rearrangement joins TRBV28 to TRBJ1-3; 9 bases line up with TRBD1. Germline V gene data show CDR1 as MDHEN and CDR2 as SYDVKM. The ends lost 4 bases at V and 1 base at J; junction bases unmatched: 8. The CDR3 totals 17 residues. The CDR3 bases are TGTGCCAGCAGTTCACCCCGACAGGGGGTATCTGGAAACACCATATATTTT. Amino acids: CASSSPRQGVSGNTIYF. Filled out from reference TRBV28 and TRBJ1-3, the complete variable domain reads DVKVTQSSRYLVKRTGEKVFLECVQDMDHENMFWYRQDPGLGLRLIYFSYDVKMKEKGDIPEGYSVSREKKERFSLILESASTNQTSMYLCASSSPRQGVSGNTIYFGEGSWLTVV.

This clonotype has more than one count but fewer than ten. V usage is TRBV7-2 and J usage is TRBJ1-6, with unresolved D. Germline V CDR1 and CDR2: SGHTA, FQGNSA. Trimming removed 1 base from V and 6 bases from J, with 7 bases in between. The CDR3 has 14 amino acids. The CDR3 region is CASSLGAANSPLHF. The CDR3, as DNA: TGTGCCAGCAGCTTAGGGGCAGCTAATTCACCCCTCCACTTT.

This chain links TRBV12-3 or TRBV12-4 with TRBJ1-3, with D perhaps TRBD1 (6 bases). This CDR3 has 15 amino acids. Trimming pared 6 bases from V and 0 bases from J, leaving 12 bases between. In nucleotides, the CDR3 is TGTGCCAGCAGCAAAGGACAGCCCTCTGGAAACACCATATATTTT. Amino acid sequence: CASSKGQPSGNTIYF.

In its sample, this clonotype was seen a few times. This rearrangement joins TRBV20-1 to TRBJ2-7, with TRBD2 matching 9 bases. CDR1 DFQATT and CDR2 SNEGSKA come from the germline V gene (reference sequence). Trimming at V came to 5 bases and at J to 3 bases, leaving 2 bases not matched to a gene. This CDR3 is built from 12 residues. Here the CDR3 reads CSAGGRGYEQYF. The CDR3 nucleotides are TGCAGTGCTGGCGGGAGGGGCTACGAGCAGTACTTC.

CDR3 loop: CASSLTRDGYGYTF. The CDR3 DNA reads as TGTGCCAGCAGCTTGACCCGGGACGGCTATGGCTACACCTTC. The rearrangement links TRBV11-1 to TRBJ1-2; D is possibly TRBD1 (5 bases). The germline V gene has CDR1 SGHAT and CDR2 FQDESV (reference sequence). Between the trimmed V and J ends, which lost 3 bases and 4 bases, there was a span of 12 bases. The CDR3 loop spans 14 amino acids.

This clonotype has just a few counts. The rearrangement uses TRBV12-3 or TRBV12-4 and TRBJ2-1, with 7 bases that match TRBD1. Losses at the gene ends were 5 bases for V and 4 bases for J; bases not matched to a gene: 8. The CDR3 totals 15 residues. The CDR3 protein is CASSPTGQPYNEQFF. The DNA of the CDR3 is TGTGCCAGCAGTCCCACGGGACAGCCTTACAATGAGCAGTTCTTC.

The chain is built from TRBV5-1 and TRBJ1-5, with no clear D. V gave up 4 bases and J gave up 7 bases, with 12 bases separating them. From germline, CDR1 is SGHRS and CDR2 YFSETQ. The CDR3 length is 13 residues. CDR3 sequence reads: CASSADGKQPQHF. CDR3 bases: TGCGCCAGCAGCGCGGACGGAAAGCAGCCCCAGCATTTT.

This clonotype was recorded a few times. The chain uses TRBV10-3 and TRBJ2-5, with D possibly TRBD1 on 6 matching bases. Germline V gene sequence: CDR1 ENHRY, CDR2 SYGVKD. There are 15 residues in the CDR3. V dropped 4 bases and J dropped 1 base, with 13 bases sitting between them. CDR3 in amino acids: CAISGSTGFQETQYF. CDR3 in DNA: TGTGCCATCAGTGGTTCGACAGGCTTCCAAGAGACCCAGTACTTC.

J is TRBJ2-5 and V is TRBV9; 7 positions match TRBD2. V shed 0 bases, J shed 5 bases, and the junction held 4 bases outside the gene matches. Germline assignment: CDR1 SGDLS and CDR2 YYNGEE. This CDR3 comprises 14 residues. CDR3 coding DNA: TGTGCCAGCAGCGTAGTTGCGGGAGCTGAGACCCAGTACTTC. It specifies CASSVVAGAETQYF.

The table lists this clonotype with a few counts. The chain links TRBV7-2 to TRBJ2-5, with D tentatively TRBD1 (6 bases). The V end lost 2 bases, the J end lost 1 base, and 14 bases lay between the germline ends. The CDR3 sequence is 16 residues long. Germline loops: CDR1 SGHTA, CDR2 FQGNSA. The CDR3 region is CASSLLPGTPQETQYF. The DNA of the CDR3 is TGTGCCAGCAGCTTACTACCCGGGACACCCCAAGAGACCCAGTACTTC.

This clonotype was counted ten times or more. The chain links TRBV9 to TRBJ1-5, with a weak D call TRBD1 (6 bases). CDR3 size: 14 residues. Trimming pared 4 bases from V and 5 bases from J, leaving 13 bases between. From germline, CDR1 is SGDLS and CDR2 YYNGEE. CDR3 in amino acids: CASSPQGSDQPQHF. The CDR3 DNA reads TGTGCCAGCAGCCCACAGGGTTCGGATCAGCCCCAGCATTTT.

V and J are TRBV18 and TRBJ1-6; D may be TRBD1 (6 bases). Trimming removed 3 bases at V and 9 bases at J, with 15 bases between. The CDR3 contains 15 residues. Germline V gene lookup returns CDR1 KGHSH and CDR2 LQKENI. The CDR3 spells CASSPAGGGGSPLHF. As DNA, the CDR3 is TGTGCCAGCTCACCTGCCGGGGGCGGAGGTTCACCCCTCCACTTT.

The chain joins TRBV20-1 to TRBJ2-2; D remains ambiguous. Trimming left V 3 bases short and J 1 base short, with 15 bases between. This CDR3 has 16 amino acids. The germline V gene has CDR1 DFQATT and CDR2 SNEGSKA (reference sequence). The CDR3 nucleotides are TGCAGTGCTAGTCCCAGACCCAGGCTGAACACCGGGGAGCTGTTTTTT. Protein product: CSASPRPRLNTGELFF.

The chain has TRBV12-5 and TRBJ2-1; the D is unclear. Deletions cut 5 bases from V and 4 bases from J, with 3 bases between. The CDR3 extends over 11 amino acids. Germline lookup yields CDR1 LGHNT and CDR2 FRNRAP. The CDR3 region is CASGLYNEQFF. In nucleotides, the CDR3 is TGTGCTAGTGGTCTATACAATGAGCAGTTCTTC. Supplemented by reference TRBV12-5 and TRBJ2-1, the full variable domain reads DARVTQTPRHKVTEMGQEVTMRCQPILGHNTVFWYRQTMMQGLELLAYFRNRAPLDDSGMPKDRFSAEMPDATLATLKIQPSEPRDSAVYFCASGLYNEQFFGPGTRLTVL.

This clonotype was picked up a small number of times. The chain links TRBV2 to TRBJ2-7, with no clear D. Trimming took 7 bases from V and 3 from J, leaving 7 bases between them. The CDR3 contains 11 residues. CDR1 SNHLY and CDR2 FYNNEI come from the germline V gene. The CDR3, as DNA: TGTGCCAGCACCAGAGTCTACGAGCAGTACTTC. Its protein product is CASTRVYEQYF. Variable domain in full (rest from reference TRBV2 and TRBJ2-7): EPEVTQTPSHQVTQMGQEVILRCVPISNHLYFYWYRQILGQKVEFLVSFYNNEISEKSEIFDDQFSVERPDGSNFTLKIRSTKLEDSAMYFCASTRVYEQYFGPGTRLTVT.